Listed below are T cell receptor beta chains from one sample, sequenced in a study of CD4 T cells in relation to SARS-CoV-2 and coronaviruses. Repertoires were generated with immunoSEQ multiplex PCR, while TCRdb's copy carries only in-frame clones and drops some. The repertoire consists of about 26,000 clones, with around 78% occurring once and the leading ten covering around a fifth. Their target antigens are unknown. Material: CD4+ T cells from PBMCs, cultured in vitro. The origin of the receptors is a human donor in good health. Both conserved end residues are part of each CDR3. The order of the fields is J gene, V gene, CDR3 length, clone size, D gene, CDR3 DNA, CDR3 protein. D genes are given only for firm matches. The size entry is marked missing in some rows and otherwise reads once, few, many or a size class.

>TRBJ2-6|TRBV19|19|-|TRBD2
TGTGCCAGTAGTACCCTGGTAGGACTAGCGGTAACTGGGGCCAACGTCCTGACTTTC
CASSTLVGLAVTGANVLTF
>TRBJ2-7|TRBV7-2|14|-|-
TGTGCCAGCAGCTTAGCTGGACAGAGTAACGAGCAGTACTTC
CASSLAGQSNEQYF
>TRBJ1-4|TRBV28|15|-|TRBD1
TGTGCCAGCAGTCTGCCGGGACAGGACCATGAAAAACTGTTTTTT
CASSLPGQDHEKLFF
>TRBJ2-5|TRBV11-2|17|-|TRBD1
TGTGCCAGCAGCTTAGGGGACAGGGTACGACCAGAAGGGACCCAGTACTTC
CASSLGDRVRPEGTQYF
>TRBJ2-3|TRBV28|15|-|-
TGTGCCAGCAGTCCAATCCCTAGCTCTTCAGATACGCAGTATTTT
CASSPIPSSSDTQYF
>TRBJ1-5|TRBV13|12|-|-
TGTGCCAGCAGCTTCTTGGGGCAGCCCCAGCATTTT
CASSFLGQPQHF
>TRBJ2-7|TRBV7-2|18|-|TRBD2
TGTGCCAGCAGCTTAATGTCTAGCGGGGGGGATTATTCCTACGAGCAGTACTTC
CASSLMSSGGDYSYEQYF
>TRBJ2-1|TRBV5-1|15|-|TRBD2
TGCGCCAGCAGCTCGTCTAGCGGGGGCTACAATGAGCAGTTCTTC
CASSSSSGGYNEQFF
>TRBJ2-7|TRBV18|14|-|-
TGTGCCAGCTCACCACCGTCAGGGACCTACGAGCAGTACTTC
CASSPPSGTYEQYF
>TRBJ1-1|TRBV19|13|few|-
TGTGCCAGCCGTATACATAGGAACACTGAAGCTTTCTTT
CASRIHRNTEAFF
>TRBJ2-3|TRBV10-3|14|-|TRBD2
TGTGCCAGCGCAGCGGGAGGGAGCACAGATACGCAGTATTTT
CASAAGGSTDTQYF
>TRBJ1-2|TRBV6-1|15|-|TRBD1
TGTGCCAGCAGTGAAGCAGGGGGCCTTAACTATGGCTACACCTTC
CASSEAGGLNYGYTF
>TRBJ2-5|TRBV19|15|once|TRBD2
TGTGCCAGTAGTATGGGGGGAGCGGGAGAAGAGACCCAGTACTTC
CASSMGGAGEETQYF
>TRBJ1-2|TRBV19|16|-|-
TGTGCCAGTACCCTTTTGGGCAGGCCGGAGAGCTATGGCTACACCTTC
CASTLLGRPESYGYTF
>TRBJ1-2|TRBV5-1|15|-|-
TGCGCCAGCAGCTTGGGGACGGGGGCAGTCGGTGGCTACACCTTC
CASSLGTGAVGGYTF
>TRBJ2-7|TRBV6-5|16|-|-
TGTGCCAGCAGTTTCCGGACGGGGCTTAGCTCCTACGAGCAGTACTTC
CASSFRTGLSSYEQYF
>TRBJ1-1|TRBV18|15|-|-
TGTGCCAGCTCACTGGGGGAAGTGATGAACACTGAAGCTTTCTTT
CASSLGEVMNTEAFF
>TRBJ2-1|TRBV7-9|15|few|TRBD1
TGTGCCAGCAGCTTAAGACAGGGGAGTGAGAATGAGCAGTTCTTC
CASSLRQGSENEQFF
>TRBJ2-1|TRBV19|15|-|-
TGTGCCAGTAGTATACAGATAGGGGTAGGCAATGAGCAGTTCTTC
CASSIQIGVGNEQFF
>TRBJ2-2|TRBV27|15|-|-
TGTGCCAGCATAGCTTCGAGGAGTCACACCGGGGAGCTGTTTTTT
CASIASRSHTGELFF
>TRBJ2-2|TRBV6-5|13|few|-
TGTGCCGGCGGCAGGGGGGGAACCGGGGAGCTGTTTTTT
CAGGRGGTGELFF
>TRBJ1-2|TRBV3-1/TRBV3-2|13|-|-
TGTGCCAGCAGCCAGGGGGGGGTCGACGGCTACACCTTC
CASSQGGVDGYTF
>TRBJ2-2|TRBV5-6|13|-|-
TGTGCCAGCAGCTCCACGAACACCGGGGAGCTGTTTTTT
CASSSTNTGELFF
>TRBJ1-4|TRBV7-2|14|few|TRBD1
TGTGCCAGCAGATTACAGGGGGGGAATGAAAAACTGTTTTTT
CASRLQGGNEKLFF
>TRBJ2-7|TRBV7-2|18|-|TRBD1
TGTGCCAGCAGCTTAGTCAGGGACAGGGTGTCTCGTGCTTACGAGCAGTACTTC
CASSLVRDRVSRAYEQYF
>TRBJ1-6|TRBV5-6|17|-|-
TGTGCCAGCAGCCCAACGCCGACAGTTATTCGGAATTCACCCCTCCACTTT
CASSPTPTVIRNSPLHF
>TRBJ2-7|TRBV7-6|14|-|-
TGTGCCAGCAGCTTAAATCGGGGGTCGTACGAGCAGTACTTC
CASSLNRGSYEQYF
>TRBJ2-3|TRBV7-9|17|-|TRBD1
TGTGCCAGCAGTCAACGACAGGGAAGACCTAGCACAGATACGCAGTATTTT
CASSQRQGRPSTDTQYF
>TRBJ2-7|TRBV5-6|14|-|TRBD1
TGTGCCAGCAGTGCGGCGGACAGGCCCTACGAGCAGTACTTC
CASSAADRPYEQYF
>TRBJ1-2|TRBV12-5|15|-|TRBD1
TGTGCTAGTGGCCCGGGGGGAGGGGGCGCCTATGGCTACACCTTC
CASGPGGGGAYGYTF
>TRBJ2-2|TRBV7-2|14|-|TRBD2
TGTGCCAGCAGCCTGACTAGCGGGTCCGGGGAGCTGTTTTTT
CASSLTSGSGELFF
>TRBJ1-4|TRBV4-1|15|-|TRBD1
TGCGCCAGCAGCGCGGGACAGGGATCTAATGAAAAACTGTTTTTT
CASSAGQGSNEKLFF
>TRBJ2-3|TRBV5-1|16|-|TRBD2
TGCGCCAGCAGCTTGAAGGCTAGCGGGGGAACAGATACGCAGTATTTT
CASSLKASGGTDTQYF
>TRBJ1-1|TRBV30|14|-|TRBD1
TGTGCCTGGAGTGCAGTGACAGGGGGCACTGAAGCTTTCTTT
CAWSAVTGGTEAFF
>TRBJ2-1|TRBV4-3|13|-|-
TGCGCCAGCAGCCAAGGAGACGGTTTGCAGCAGTTCTTC
CASSQGDGLQQFF
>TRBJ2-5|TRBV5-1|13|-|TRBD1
TGCGCCAGCAGCCGGGACAGCCAAGAGACCCAGTACTTC
CASSRDSQETQYF
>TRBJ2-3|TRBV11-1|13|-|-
TGTGCCAGCAGCCGAGAGAGAACAGATACGCAGTATTTT
CASSRERTDTQYF
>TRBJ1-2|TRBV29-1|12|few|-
TGCAGCGTCGCGACAGCTAACTATGGCTACACCTTC
CSVATANYGYTF
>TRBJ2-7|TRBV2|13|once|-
TGTGCCAGCAGCGTTGTGACCTCCTACGAGCAGTACTTC
CASSVVTSYEQYF
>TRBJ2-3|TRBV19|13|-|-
TGTGCCAGTAGTATGCAGGGGACAGATACGCAGTATTTT
CASSMQGTDTQYF
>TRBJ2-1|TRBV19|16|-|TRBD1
TGTGCCAGTAGTGGGATGACAGGGGAACACTACAATGAGCAGTTCTTC
CASSGMTGEHYNEQFF
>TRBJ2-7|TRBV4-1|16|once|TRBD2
TGCGCCAGCAGCCAAACCTCAAGCGGGAGGGGATACGAGCAGTACTTC
CASSQTSSGRGYEQYF
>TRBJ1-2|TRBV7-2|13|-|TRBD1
TGTGCCAGCAGCTCAGGGGGGGCGGGCGGCTACACCTTC
CASSSGGAGGYTF